Below are 30 T cell receptor beta chains sequenced from a single sample in a study of blood T cells in healthy people across ages (dated by TCRdb to between 2014 and 2017). The library came from 5' RACE. TCRdb names Illumina HiSeq 2500 as the instrument used. The second PCR ran for roughly 7 to 11 cycles and used a J-beta primer mix along with a sample-barcoded 5' primer. TCRdb redid the processing of the public reads, applying fastp at Q25 and MiXCR, and retained in-frame beta chains. Rows are unified per CDR3 protein, each entry keeping the most common DNA and genes. The sample has hundreds of thousands of distinct CDR3 sequences on record, just under 25% of them singletons. Of the sample, just under 9.5% falls within the top ten clones. The same sample was also studied in work on T cells of mothers and their children.

The specimen sequenced was blood. These TCRs come from a boy younger than 18 in good health.

The chain couples TRBV3-1 to TRBJ2-5, with D possibly matching TRBD2 (6 bases). CDR1 LGHDT and CDR2 YNNKEL come from the germline V gene (reference sequence). CDR3 length equals 13 residues. V was shortened by 4 bases and J by 11 bases, with 17 bases between the two germline ends. CDR3 DNA: TGTGCCAGCAGCCGCCTAGGTGGTCGGGAGCAGTACTTC. Translated: CASSRLGGREQYF.

The chain has TRBV28 and TRBJ2-2; 7 bases map to TRBD1. V lost 6 bases to trimming and J lost 7 bases; unmatched junction nucleotides: 8. CDR3 length: 14 residues. Germline CDR1 is MDHEN and CDR2 is SYDVKM. CDR3 DNA: TGTGCCAGCAGCGGTAGGGGGCTCATCGGGGAGCTGTTTTTT. It encodes CASSGRGLIGELFF.

The table lists this clonotype with a few counts. The V gene is TRBV7-2, the J gene TRBJ2-5, with 7 bases lining up with TRBD2. Germline values: CDR1 SGHTA, CDR2 FQGNSA. V lost 5 bases and J lost 9; bases outside the gene matches: 12. This CDR3 is 14 amino acids long. The CDR3, as DNA: TGTGCCAGCAGCAGACTAGCTCCTGGTCGCGCCCAGTACTTC. Translating it yields CASSRLAPGRAQYF. Filled out from reference TRBV7-2 and TRBJ2-5, the complete variable domain reads GAGVSQSPSNKVTEKGKDVELRCDPISGHTALYWYRQSLGQGLEFLIYFQGNSAPDKSGLPSDRFSAERTGGSVSTLTIQRTQQEDSAVYLCASSRLAPGRAQYFGPGTRLLVL.

The table lists this clonotype with a few counts. The chain has TRBV29-1 and TRBJ2-5; D may be TRBD1 or TRBD2 (6 bases each). V lost 6 bases and J 5 bases, leaving 22 bases between the germline ends. The germline V gene encodes CDR1 SQVTM and CDR2 ANQGSEA. This CDR3 comprises 15 residues. CDR3 bases: TGCAGCGTGGGGACATTTCCGGGGGAAATGGAGACCCAGTACTTC. Translating it yields CSVGTFPGEMETQYF.

This clonotype was seen just once. The chain has TRBV6-5 and TRBJ2-1; tentatively, D is TRBD2 (5 bases). The CDR3 loop spans 12 amino acids. Germline V CDR1 and CDR2: MNHEY, SVGAGI. The V end lost 7 bases, the J end lost 9 bases, and 13 bases lay between the germline ends. As DNA, the CDR3 is TGTGCCAGCATCACTCCTGGACTTGAGCAGTTCTTC. This translates into CASITPGLEQFF.

This clonotype was counted between two and nine times. V is TRBV3-1 and J is TRBJ2-5, with no clear D. Trimming took 4 bases from V and 5 from J, leaving 8 bases between them. The V gene's germline CDR1 is LGHDT and CDR2 YNNKEL (reference sequence). CDR3 length equals 12 residues. CDR3 in DNA: TGTGCCAGCAGCCTGGAAGACGAGACCCAGTACTTC. Its protein is CASSLEDETQYF.

The chain recombines TRBV6-1 with TRBJ1-2; D remains ambiguous. V lost 4 bases and J lost 0, with 6 bases in between. The CDR3 spans 13 residues. The germline V gene encodes CDR1 MNHNS and CDR2 SASEGT. The CDR3, as DNA: TGTGCCAGCAGTGGCGGGGCTAACTATGGCTACACCTTC. Translating gives CASSGGANYGYTF.

This clonotype occurred a few times. The chain employs TRBV29-1 and TRBJ2-1; TRBD1 might be the D (5 bases). Germline assignment: CDR1 SQVTM and CDR2 ANQGSEA. The CDR3 is 14 residues long. V was clipped by 3 bases and J by 4 bases, with 13 bases between them. The CDR3 sequence: CSVDQGKYYNEQFF. CDR3 in DNA: TGCAGCGTTGATCAGGGAAAATATTACAATGAGCAGTTCTTC.

The CDR3 coding sequence is TGCAGCGTTGAGGCAGCGAACACTGAAGCTTTCTTT. Its translation is CSVEAANTEAFF. This chain uses TRBV29-1 with TRBJ1-1, with D unclear. V was clipped by 3 bases and J by 1 base, with 6 bases between them. Germline CDR1 is SQVTM and CDR2 is ANQGSEA. The CDR3 consists of 12 residues.

On this clonotype itself: One junction end does not reproduce the germline sequence, and a read error may be involved. The rearrangement uses TRBV4-3 and TRBJ2-5, with no clear D. The CDR3 is 13 amino acids. Germline assignment: CDR1 LGHNA and CDR2 YSLEER. CDR3 sequence: CAGSQDLFETQYF. The CDR3 nucleotides are TGCGCCGGCAGCCAAGATTTATTCGAGACCCAGTACTTC.

The rearrangement links TRBV5-8 to TRBJ1-1, with a possible D match to TRBD1 (6 bases). Trimming removed 0 bases from V and 10 bases from J, with 13 bases in between. This CDR3 spans 13 amino acids. The germline CDR1 and CDR2 sequences are SGHTS and YDEGEE. The CDR3 loop reads CASSLGAQGRAFF. CDR3 DNA: TGTGCCAGCAGCTTGGGGGCACAGGGAAGAGCTTTCTTT.

This chain joins TRBV20-1 and TRBJ2-1; 11 nucleotides match TRBD2. Germline lookup yields CDR1 DFQATT and CDR2 SNEGSKA (reference sequence). J gave up 7 bases and V 5 bases, and 10 bases lay outside the gene matches. This CDR3 region has 15 residues. The CDR3 here is CSAPPGTSGLNEQFF. The CDR3 DNA is TGCAGTGCTCCCCCCGGGACTAGCGGACTAAATGAGCAGTTCTTC.

The V call is TRBV24-1, the J call TRBJ1-2; no definite D call. Germline V gene sequence: CDR1 KGHDR, CDR2 SFDVKD. This CDR3 is 17 amino acids long. V shed 3 bases and J shed 8 bases, with 24 bases lying between them. The CDR3 DNA reads as TGTGCCACCAGTGATCCATCTTTACCGACGGAGGCAGGAGGCTACACCTTC. This sequence encodes CATSDPSLPTEAGGYTF.

The V call is TRBV5-1, the J call TRBJ1-6; TRBD1 matches 7 bases. Trimming removed 0 bases from V and 6 bases from J; junction bases left unmatched: 3. From germline, CDR1 is SGHRS and CDR2 YFSETQ. This CDR3 comprises 15 residues. In nucleotides, the CDR3 is TGCGCCAGCAGCTTGGGAGGGACAGCTAATTCACCCCTCCACTTT. This codes for CASSLGGTANSPLHF.

The chain employs TRBV7-2 and TRBJ1-1; D call uncertain. The CDR3 covers 14 residues. Trimming removed 4 bases at V and 4 bases at J, with 13 bases between. Per the germline V gene, CDR1 is SGHTA and CDR2 is FQGNSA. Here the CDR3 reads CASSSDLRSTEAFF. The DNA of the CDR3 is TGTGCCAGCAGCTCCGACTTACGGAGCACTGAAGCTTTCTTT.

The rearrangement uses TRBV5-1 and TRBJ1-1; D may be TRBD1 (5 bases). Deletions cut 7 bases from V and 3 bases from J, with 10 bases between. The CDR3 consists of 12 residues. The germline V gene encodes CDR1 SGHRS and CDR2 YFSETQ. The CDR3 loop reads CASRLGDTEAFF. The CDR3 DNA sequence: TGCGCCAGCCGTTTGGGGGACACTGAAGCTTTCTTT.

The chain recombines TRBV7-8 with TRBJ1-5; D is possibly TRBD1 (6 bases). CDR3 length: 14 residues. V lost 5 bases and J 7 bases, leaving 15 bases between the germline ends. CDR1 and CDR2 (germline): SGHVS, FQNEAQ. The CDR3: CASSNTGPGQPQHF. The CDR3 bases are TGTGCCAGCAGCAATACAGGGCCTGGACAGCCCCAGCATTTT.

The chain uses TRBV5-1 and TRBJ1-1; TRBD1 matches at 7 bases. The CDR3 spans 16 residues. From germline, CDR1 is SGHRS and CDR2 YFSETQ. The junction had 9 bases not matched to a gene; V was cut back by 4 bases and J by 0 bases. The CDR3 loop reads CASSPSPTGVNTEAFF. The CDR3 bases are TGCGCCAGCAGCCCGTCCCCCACAGGGGTGAACACTGAAGCTTTCTTT.

Many counts were recorded for this clonotype. CDR3 sequence reads: CASSQDAAGKVNYGYTF. CDR3 nucleotides: TGCGCCAGCAGCCAAGACGCGGCAGGGAAGGTTAACTATGGCTACACCTTC. The gene calls are TRBV4-3 and TRBJ1-2, with D tentatively TRBD1 (5 bases). Trimming shortened V by 0 bases and J by 1 base, and 15 bases separated the two germline ends. The length of the CDR3 is 17 residues. The germline V gene encodes CDR1 LGHNA and CDR2 YSLEER.

This clonotype was seen more than once but under ten times. The chain uses TRBV28 and TRBJ2-6; possibly TRBD1 for D (5 bases). With 7 bases removed from V and 2 bases from J, the gap between germline ends came to 15 bases. The CDR3 totals 16 residues. CDR1 is MDHEN and CDR2 is SYDVKM in the germline V gene. The CDR3 nucleotides are TGTGCCAGCACCGTCGTAGGGGTTGCTGGGGCCAACGTCCTGACTTTC. This translates into CASTVVGVAGANVLTF.

In its sample, this clonotype was seen a few times. This chain links TRBV11-2 with TRBJ1-4; unclear D gene. Germline CDR1 SGHAT, CDR2 FQNNGV. V gave up 2 bases and J gave up 6 bases, with 13 bases separating them. This CDR3 is 15 amino acids long. The CDR3 loop is CASSLHSDLYEKLFF. The CDR3 DNA is TGTGCCAGCAGCTTACACTCGGACTTGTATGAAAAACTGTTTTTT.

This clonotype was seen only a few times. V usage is TRBV12-3 or TRBV12-4 and J usage is TRBJ2-5, with 14 bases matching TRBD2. With 2 bases clipped from V and 0 bases from J, the junction kept 8 bases outside the gene matches. This CDR3 is built from 19 residues. The CDR3 nucleotides are TGTGCCAGCAGTTTACGTGGACTAGCGGGGGGACTAAACCAAGAGACCCAGTACTTC. This encodes CASSLRGLAGGLNQETQYF.

This clonotype was detected only a few times. V and J are TRBV28 and TRBJ2-1, with 12 positions matching TRBD2. The junction had 2 bases not matched to a gene; V was cut back by 1 base and J by 4 bases. CDR1 is MDHEN and CDR2 is SYDVKM in the germline V gene. CDR3 length: 16 amino acids. The DNA of the CDR3 is TGTGCCAGCAGTTTATTGACTAGCGGGAGTTACAATGAGCAGTTCTTC. It is translated as CASSLLTSGSYNEQFF. Full variable domain (rest looked up from reference TRBV28 and TRBJ2-1): DVKVTQSSRYLVKRTGEKVFLECVQDMDHENMFWYRQDPGLGLRLIYFSYDVKMKEKGDIPEGYSVSREKKERFSLILESASTNQTSMYLCASSLLTSGSYNEQFFGPGTRLTVL.

This clonotype was detected a few times. V and J are TRBV7-8 and TRBJ2-7; either TRBD1 or TRBD2 may fit D (5 bases each). From germline, CDR1 is SGHVS and CDR2 FQNEAQ. The V end was cut by 5 bases, the J end by 6 bases, with 20 bases between. The CDR3 is 15 residues long. DNA for the CDR3: TGTGCCAGCAGCCGTACCGGGACGACCTTCTCCGAGCAGTACTTC. Its protein product is CASSRTGTTFSEQYF.

The CDR3 spells CASSQVAVGSNYGYTF. DNA of the CDR3: TGTGCCAGTAGTCAAGTGGCGGTGGGTTCTAACTATGGCTACACCTTC. This chain connects TRBV19 to TRBJ1-2; D call uncertain. The germline gives CDR1 LNHDA, CDR2 SQIVND (reference sequence). V lost 5 bases, J lost 0 bases, and 16 bases lay in between. This CDR3 has 16 residues.

This clonotype turned up a few times. This rearrangement joins TRBV28 to TRBJ2-5, with D perhaps matching TRBD2 (6 bases). CDR3 length: 14 residues. Trimming left V 5 bases short and J 11 bases short, with 21 bases between. The germline V gene encodes CDR1 MDHEN and CDR2 SYDVKM. The CDR3 region has the DNA TGTGCCAGCAGTCCGAGGGACTCGATAGGGGAGCAGTACTTC. It codes for CASSPRDSIGEQYF.

The genes are TRBV24-1 and TRBJ2-2; 8 bases are a match to TRBD1. The V gene's germline CDR1 is KGHDR and CDR2 SFDVKD. Losses at the gene ends were 4 bases for V and 2 bases for J; bases not matched to a gene: 5. The CDR3 contains 16 residues. The CDR3 spells CATSDSGGANTGELFF. The CDR3 region has the DNA TGTGCCACCAGTGACTCAGGGGGCGCAAACACCGGGGAGCTGTTTTTT.

In this sample, this clonotype turned up a few times. This rearrangement joins TRBV10-3 to TRBJ2-5; 9 bases agree with TRBD2. The CDR3 extends over 16 amino acids. The ends lost 1 base at V and 6 bases at J; junction bases unmatched: 9. Germline assignment: CDR1 ENHRY and CDR2 SYGVKD. The CDR3 coding sequence is TGTGCCATCAGTGAGTTCGTAGCGGGAGAGGGAAAGACCCAGTACTTC. It codes for CAISEFVAGEGKTQYF.

This clonotype was counted only a few times. This chain joins TRBV5-1 and TRBJ2-7; the match to TRBD1 covers 9 bases. This CDR3 is built from 16 residues. Germline V gives CDR1 SGHRS, CDR2 YFSETQ. V was pared by 4 bases and J by 4 bases, with 12 bases of the junction left unmatched. The CDR3 region has the DNA TGCGCCAGCAGCAGGATACAGGGACAGGGAATGTACGAGCAGTACTTC. It yields the protein CASSRIQGQGMYEQYF.

The sample holds a few counts of this clonotype. J is TRBJ1-3 and V is TRBV7-2, with D perhaps TRBD1 (5 bases). Trimming stripped 5 bases from V and 0 bases from J, with 11 bases between. The germline CDR1 and CDR2 sequences are SGHTA and FQGNSA. CDR3 size: 15 residues. The CDR3: CASSTGHPSGNTIYF. The CDR3 DNA reads as TGTGCCAGCAGCACCGGACACCCCTCTGGAAACACCATATATTTT.